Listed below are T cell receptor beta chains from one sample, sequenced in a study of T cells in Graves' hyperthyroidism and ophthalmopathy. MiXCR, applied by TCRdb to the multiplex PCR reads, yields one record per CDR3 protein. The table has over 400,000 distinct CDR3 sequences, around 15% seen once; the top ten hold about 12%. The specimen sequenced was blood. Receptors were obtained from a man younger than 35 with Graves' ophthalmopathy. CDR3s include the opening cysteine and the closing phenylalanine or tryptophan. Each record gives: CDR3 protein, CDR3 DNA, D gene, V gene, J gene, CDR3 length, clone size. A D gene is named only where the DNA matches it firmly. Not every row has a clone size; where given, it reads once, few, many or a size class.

CDR3aa: CASSSMDSPLHF
CDR3nt: TGTGCCAGCAGTTCCATGGATTCACCCCTCCACTTT
d_gene: .
v_gene: TRBV6-5
j_gene: TRBJ1-6
len: 12
abundance: many

CDR3aa: CATSEPLAENYNEQFF
CDR3nt: TGTGCCACCAGTGAACCACTAGCGGAAAACTACAATGAGCAGTTCTTC
d_gene: TRBD2
v_gene: TRBV24-1
j_gene: TRBJ2-1
len: 16
abundance: many

CDR3aa: CASSSPVASGNTIYF
CDR3nt: TGTGCCAGCAGCTCGCCGGTAGCCTCTGGAAACACCATATATTTT
d_gene: .
v_gene: TRBV5-6
j_gene: TRBJ1-3
len: 15
abundance: many

CDR3aa: CSARSDTSYNSPLHF
CDR3nt: TGCAGTGCTAGATCCGACACCTCCTATAATTCACCCCTCCACTTT
d_gene: .
v_gene: TRBV20-1
j_gene: TRBJ1-6
len: 15
abundance: .

CDR3aa: CASKGSTTNEKLFF
CDR3nt: TGTGCCAGCAAGGGGTCCACAACTAATGAAAAACTGTTTTTT
d_gene: .
v_gene: TRBV2
j_gene: TRBJ1-4
len: 14
abundance: many

CDR3aa: CASSLLATWYEQYF
CDR3nt: TGTGCCAGCAGTTTATTGGCCACTTGGTACGAGCAGTACTTC
d_gene: .
v_gene: TRBV27
j_gene: TRBJ2-7
len: 14
abundance: few

CDR3aa: CASSPNQNRNTIYF
CDR3nt: TGTGCCAGCTCACCAAATCAAAACCGAAACACCATATATTTT
d_gene: .
v_gene: TRBV18
j_gene: TRBJ1-3
len: 14
abundance: .

CDR3aa: CASSLSRRGVGAYEQYF
CDR3nt: TGTGCCAGCAGTTTGAGTCGCAGGGGGGTGGGGGCCTACGAGCAGTACTTC
d_gene: .
v_gene: TRBV12-3/TRBV12-4
j_gene: TRBJ2-7
len: 17
abundance: .

CDR3aa: CASSYQGRDTEAFF
CDR3nt: TGTGCCAGCAGTTATCAGGGGCGGGACACTGAAGCTTTCTTT
d_gene: .
v_gene: TRBV6-5
j_gene: TRBJ1-1
len: 14
abundance: .

CDR3aa: CASSPGTPTNYGYTF
CDR3nt: TGTGCCAGCAGCCCCGGGACACCCACTAACTATGGCTACACCTTC
d_gene: .
v_gene: TRBV7-9
j_gene: TRBJ1-2
len: 15
abundance: few